The 28 T cell receptor beta chains presented below share a single source sample, sequenced in a study of T cells after yellow fever vaccination. Using its own MiXCR run on the 5' RACE reads, TCRdb lists one record per CDR3 protein. Of about 340,000 distinct CDR3 sequences detected, roughly 4% appear once; the ten largest clones hold roughly a quarter. This specimen was PBMCs, taken 5 days after the yellow fever booster vaccination. The receptors shown here come from a man younger than 30 who received the YFV17D yellow fever vaccine.

J is TRBJ2-5 and V is TRBV6-1; a possible D gene is TRBD1 (5 bases). CDR3 size: 15 residues. V lost 1 base and J 3 bases, leaving 12 bases between the germline ends. Germline V CDR1 and CDR2: MNHNS, SASEGT. CDR3 sequence: CASSEGSAGKETQYF. CDR3 in DNA: TGTGCCAGCAGTGAAGGATCGGCAGGGAAAGAGACCCAGTACTTC.

In this sample, this clonotype turned up a few times. The chain carries TRBV7-2 and TRBJ1-4, with D possibly being TRBD1 (6 bases). From germline, CDR1 is SGHTA and CDR2 FQGNSA. The CDR3 runs 15 residues. Trimming stripped 2 bases from V and 6 bases from J, with 13 bases between. The CDR3 DNA reads TGTGCCAGCAGCTTAAACAGGGTCAGAGATGAAAAACTGTTTTTT. Its translation is CASSLNRVRDEKLFF.

This clonotype came up a few times. This rearrangement joins TRBV5-1 to TRBJ1-4; no reliable D call. The CDR3 contains 16 residues. CDR1 SGHRS and CDR2 YFSETQ come from the germline V gene. The V end lost 5 bases, the J end lost 0 bases, and 14 bases lay between the germline ends. CDR3 nucleotides: TGCGCCAGCAGTCGAGGAACAGCCCCAACTAATGAAAAACTGTTTTTT. It encodes CASSRGTAPTNEKLFF.

In this sample, this clonotype turned up many times. The chain combines TRBV5-1 with TRBJ2-2; no reliable D call. This CDR3 contains 14 residues. The V gene lost 0 bases and the J gene lost 4 bases, with 7 bases spanning the gap. The germline V gene has CDR1 SGHRS and CDR2 YFSETQ. CDR3 sequence: CASSLAPSTGELFF. The CDR3 bases are TGCGCCAGCAGCTTGGCCCCGAGCACCGGGGAGCTGTTTTTT. Together with reference TRBV5-1 and TRBJ2-2, the CDR3 gives the full variable domain: KAGVTQTPRYLIKTRGQQVTLSCSPISGHRSVSWYQQTPGQGLQFLFEYFSETQRNKGNFPGRFSGRQFSNSRSEMNVSTLELGDSALYLCASSLAPSTGELFFGEGSRLTVL.

This clonotype was recorded many times. CDR3 in amino acids: CASRPDSSNTGELFF. For the CDR3, the DNA is TGCGCCAGCAGGCCGGACAGTTCGAACACCGGGGAGCTGTTTTTT. The rearrangement uses TRBV4-3 and TRBJ2-2, with a possible D match to TRBD1 (6 bases). Trimming left V 6 bases short and J 0 bases short, with 11 bases between. Germline CDR1 and CDR2: LGHNA and YSLEER. There are 15 residues in the CDR3.

This clonotype was counted a few times. This rearrangement joins TRBV27 to TRBJ2-3; TRBD2 matches 7 bases. V lost 6 bases, J lost 2 bases, and 14 bases stayed unmatched. The CDR3 contains 17 residues. Germline loops: CDR1 MNHEY, CDR2 SMNVEV (reference sequence). Here the CDR3 reads CASSPPGGIAYTDTQYF. For the CDR3, the DNA is TGTGCCAGCAGCCCCCCCGGGGGGATAGCGTACACAGATACGCAGTATTTT.

The chain combines TRBV12-3 or TRBV12-4 with TRBJ1-4, with TRBD1 as a possible D gene (6 bases). The CDR3 totals 14 residues. V lost 5 bases and J lost 7, with 14 bases in between. CDR3 amino acids: CASSGTGNGEKLFF. CDR3 nucleotides: TGTGCCAGCAGTGGTACAGGGAATGGTGAAAAACTGTTTTTT.

In its sample, this clonotype was seen many times. The V call is TRBV11-2, the J call TRBJ2-2; D is uncertain. This CDR3 has 14 amino acids. V lost 0 bases and J 6 bases, leaving 8 bases between the germline ends. Per germline, CDR1 SGHAT and CDR2 FQNNGV. The CDR3 loop is CASSLDWASGELFF. CDR3 in DNA: TGTGCCAGCAGCTTAGATTGGGCTTCCGGGGAGCTGTTTTTT.

There are many counts of this clonotype. V usage is TRBV6-1 and J usage is TRBJ1-5; D is unclear. V was cut by 2 bases and J by 6 bases, with 5 bases left in between. CDR3 length: 12 amino acids. The germline CDR1 and CDR2 sequences are MNHNS and SASEGT. CDR3 nucleotide sequence: TGTGCCAGCAGTGAATGGGGTCAGCCCCAGCATTTT. It yields the protein CASSEWGQPQHF.

There are many counts of this clonotype. The rearrangement links TRBV4-3 to TRBJ1-2; D is uncertain. The CDR3 is 13 amino acids. V was cut by 3 bases and J by 2 bases, with 7 bases left in between. In germline, CDR1 is LGHNA, CDR2 YSLEER. The CDR3, as DNA: TGCGCCAGCAGCCAGGCGGGGAACTATGGCTACACCTTC. This codes for CASSQAGNYGYTF.

This clonotype was observed many times. This chain links TRBV7-9 with TRBJ2-3, with 9 positions matching TRBD2. The CDR3 has 18 amino acids. V shed 5 bases and J 2 bases; nucleotides not matched to a gene: 14. Germline-derived CDR1 and CDR2 are SEHNR and FQNEAQ (reference sequence). The CDR3 spells CASSPSLAGDGITDTQYF. CDR3 nucleotide sequence: TGTGCCAGCAGCCCTAGTTTAGCGGGGGACGGGATCACAGATACGCAGTATTTT.

This clonotype showed up just a few times. The V and J genes are TRBV11-2 and TRBJ1-5; no firm D call. The V gene's germline CDR1 is SGHAT and CDR2 FQNNGV. This CDR3 spans 13 amino acids. Trimming left V 4 bases short and J 4 bases short, with 8 bases between. DNA for the CDR3: TGTGCCAGCAGCTGGAGTGATAATCAGCCCCAGCATTTT. Encoded protein: CASSWSDNQPQHF.

This clonotype was counted only a few times. The chain employs TRBV5-1 and TRBJ1-5, with D uncertain. V was pared by 0 bases and J by 4 bases, with 11 bases between. In germline, CDR1 is SGHRS, CDR2 YFSETQ. The CDR3 has 15 amino acids. The CDR3 nucleotides are TGCGCCAGCAGCTTGGATGGGTTGGGGAATCAGCCCCAGCATTTT. Its protein product is CASSLDGLGNQPQHF.

This clonotype was recorded at least ten times. The rearrangement joins TRBV2 to TRBJ1-2; D uncertain. The CDR3 spans 12 residues. CDR1 and CDR2 (germline): SNHLY, FYNNEI. The V gene lost 5 bases and the J gene lost 7 bases, with 11 bases spanning the gap. In DNA form, the CDR3 reads TGTGCCAGCAGTTTGGCTACGCGTGGCTACACCTTC. Residues: CASSLATRGYTF.

This clonotype was recorded many times. The chain combines TRBV10-3 with TRBJ2-7, with 11 bases matching TRBD1. Germline assignment: CDR1 ENHRY and CDR2 SYGVKD. This CDR3 has 14 amino acids. The V segment lost 4 bases and the J segment 5 bases; nucleotides outside the gene matches: 4. The CDR3, as DNA: TGTGCCATCAGTGGAGGACAGGGGGCAAACGAGCAGTACGTC. Translated: CAISGGQGANEQYV.

V usage is TRBV5-4 and J usage is TRBJ1-1; D is ambiguous. This CDR3 is built from 13 residues. Germline V CDR1 and CDR2: SGHNT, YYREEE (reference sequence). V was pared by 4 bases and J by 6 bases, with 13 bases between. The CDR3 region has the DNA TGTGCCAGCAGCCCCCAGCCGGGCGCTGAAGCTTTCTTT. Its translation: CASSPQPGAEAFF.

This clonotype was picked up a small number of times. CDR3 loop: CASSLTHEQYF. CDR3 nucleotide sequence: TGTGCCAGCAGCTTAACCCACGAGCAGTACTTC. V is TRBV7-2 and J is TRBJ2-7, with no clear D. The CDR3 runs 11 residues. Germline lookup yields CDR1 SGHTA and CDR2 FQGNSA. V was pared by 2 bases and J by 5 bases, with 4 bases between.

This clonotype was recorded a few times. The CDR3 region is CASSYGEGNQPQHF. CDR3 coding DNA: TGTGCCAGCAGTTACGGGGAGGGGAATCAGCCCCAGCATTTT. The chain has TRBV6-5 and TRBJ1-5, with a tentative D call TRBD1 (5 bases). There are 14 residues in the CDR3. The V gene lost 2 bases and the J gene lost 4 bases, with 9 bases spanning the gap. Germline V gene sequence: CDR1 MNHEY, CDR2 SVGAGI.

This clonotype appeared a few times. The chain's CDR3 is CSAEGYTSLGTDTQYF. The CDR3 coding sequence is TGCAGTGCTGAGGGCTATACTTCTCTTGGCACAGATACGCAGTATTTT. The gene calls are TRBV20-1 and TRBJ2-3, with D possibly matching TRBD2 (5 bases). V lost 5 bases and J lost 1, with 19 bases in between. Per germline, CDR1 DFQATT and CDR2 SNEGSKA (reference sequence). The CDR3 is 16 amino acids.

This clonotype was counted a few times. The V and J genes are TRBV3-1 and TRBJ1-5; 7 bases line up with TRBD1. The CDR3 loop spans 13 amino acids. The germline V gene encodes CDR1 LGHDT and CDR2 YNNKEL (reference sequence). The junction had 3 bases not matched to a gene; V was cut back by 1 base and J by 9 bases. The CDR3, as DNA: TGTGCCAGCAGCCAAGTGGCAGGGGGGCCCCAGCATTTT. As protein: CASSQVAGGPQHF.

As to this clonotype: With a much larger clone just one base away, this may be a read error. The V and J genes are TRBV7-2 and TRBJ2-3; D is unresolved. Per the germline V gene, CDR1 is SGHTA and CDR2 is FQGNSA. This CDR3 contains 13 residues. Trimming removed 2 bases at V and 0 bases at J, with 3 bases between. For the CDR3, the DNA is TGTGCCAGCAGCTTAATGAGCACAGATACGCAGTATTTT. Its protein is CASSLMSTDTQYF.

There are a few counts of this clonotype. V and J are TRBV5-1 and TRBJ2-7; D not resolved. In germline, CDR1 is SGHRS, CDR2 YFSETQ. V lost 0 bases to trimming and J lost 7 bases, with 11 bases between them. The CDR3 sequence is 13 residues long. This chain's CDR3 is CASSLVTVGEQYF. CDR3 bases: TGCGCCAGCAGCTTGGTTACCGTGGGGGAGCAGTACTTC.

This chain links TRBV25-1 with TRBJ2-7, with 9 bases aligning to TRBD1. V gave up 3 bases and J gave up 3 bases; unmatched junction bases: 6. The CDR3 is 15 amino acids. The germline V gene has CDR1 MGHDK and CDR2 SYGVNS. CDR3 bases: TGTGCCAGCAGTGATCATGGGGACAGGGACTACGAGCAGTACTTC. Translation gives CASSDHGDRDYEQYF.

This clonotype has only a few counts. The chain's CDR3 is CASSRQGRGAATYEQYF. The CDR3 nucleotides are TGTGCCAGCAGCCGCCAGGGGCGGGGGGCCGCAACCTACGAGCAGTACTTC. The V and J genes are TRBV5-6 and TRBJ2-7; 8 nucleotides agree with TRBD2. The junction had 14 bases not matched to a gene; V was cut back by 4 bases and J by 2 bases. Germline CDR1 SGHDT, CDR2 YYEEEE. This CDR3 is 17 amino acids long.

CDR3 in DNA: TGCGCCAGCAGCCTGGAGGTATCCTCTGGGGCCAACGTCCTGACTTTC. Translated, it gives CASSLEVSSGANVLTF. This chain connects TRBV5-1 to TRBJ2-6, with TRBD2 as a possible D gene (5 bases). Trimming pared 4 bases from V and 0 bases from J, leaving 11 bases between. This CDR3 contains 16 residues. Germline CDR1 and CDR2: SGHRS and YFSETQ.

This clonotype appeared a few times. The V call is TRBV7-6, the J call TRBJ2-5, with unresolved D. This CDR3 is 14 amino acids long. Trimming took 2 bases from V and 5 from J, leaving 12 bases between them. CDR1 and CDR2 from the germline V gene are SGHVS and FNYEAQ. The CDR3 DNA reads TGTGCCAGCAGCTTAATGGGCCCCCGGGAGACCCAGTACTTC. Its protein product is CASSLMGPRETQYF.

This clonotype was recorded a few times. The J gene is TRBJ1-2, the V gene TRBV18; the D is unclear. Trimming stripped 1 base from V and 3 bases from J, with 9 bases between. Germline V gene data show CDR1 as KGHSH and CDR2 as LQKENI. CDR3 size: 14 residues. In DNA form, the CDR3 reads TGTGCCAGCTCACCACAAGGGCAGGACTATGGCTACACCTTC. This encodes CASSPQGQDYGYTF.

The chain carries TRBV5-1 and TRBJ2-7; unclear D gene. Germline V gives CDR1 SGHRS, CDR2 YFSETQ. This CDR3 is 14 amino acids long. The germline V and J ends were trimmed by 0 bases and 5 bases, with 12 bases remaining between them. The CDR3 region has the DNA TGCGCCAGCAGCTTGGAAGGGTTTCCTAACGAGCAGTACGTC. Residues: CASSLEGFPNEQYV.